This TCR beta chain was sequenced during a study of shared clonotypes between healthy human individuals (dated by TCRdb to the early 2020s). At the level of the whole study: The cohort comprised a couple of women and a few men aged 18 to 49 years. Libraries were prepared and TCR repertoires were sequenced by different laboratories using diverse techniques, in order to increase sequencing depth and limit assay-specific biases. Per donor, leukapheresis produced somewhere between about 0.94 and 9.5 billion PBMCs. To estimate repertoire size and how much clonotypes are shared between individuals, the study performed deep sequencing of blood TCR repertoires from 4 to 6 healthy adults. The paper's findings and limits, for the study overall: Because the study included a small number of donors, the genetic and exposure-history diversity represented was limited. Pairwise subsampling indicated that sequencing depth was expected to affect the degree of clonotype sharing among donors. Sampling was restricted to blood, and TCR repertoires in tissues likely differ from the TCR repertoires found in blood.

Including the terminal cysteine and phenylalanine, the CDR3 comprises 14 residues. Only CDR3 DNA remains: 42 bases, in frame from the first base. Looking up the germline V gene yields CDR1 MGHRA and CDR2 YSYEKL. Using the deep immunoSEQ assay, multiplex PCR amplified TCR CDR3 regions from genomic DNA. Extracted genomic DNA from each cell subset was spread evenly across all wells of several immunoSEQ 96-well plates, with each plate serving as a replicate. For unsorted PBMC, around 0.3 ug genomic DNA, equal to 25,000 to 35,000 T cell genomes, was loaded into each replicate PCR. Ten immunoSEQ deep assay plates were used to sequence unsorted PBMC genomic DNA. Purified libraries were quantified with a Qubit 3.0 fluorometer, sized on a Bioanalyzer 2100, and re-quantified with the KAPA Library Quantification kit. Every immunoSEQ 96-well plate was sequenced on a separate single-read 150-cycle Illumina NextSeq 550 flow cell. The study's processing was this. Because the immunoSEQ output held only junctional sequences and lacked quality scores, the filtering could not match the filtering applied to full-length reads. To assign V/J genes and CDR3, sequences were annotated against IMGT germline references using PyIR, a Python wrapper for IgBLAST v1.9. Any read was removed if the V/J assignment was weak (E-value above 1e-6), the CDR3 was missing, or the read contained stop codons, out-of-frame junctions, or ambiguous translated residues. A V3J clonotype was defined by an identical inferred V gene, J gene, and CDR3 amino acid sequence. The percentage overlap between two repertoires was calculated by dividing the number of shared unique clonotypes by the size of the smaller repertoire. Repertoire richness was assessed with RTK rarefaction, the Chao1 estimator, and Recon v2.1 estimates of unobserved clonotypes. TCRdb provides this immuneACCESS table in a form limited to in-frame rearrangements. Some clones are lacking; in checked studies, under half of them reflect an unresolved V gene, and why the rest are absent is not known. Clonal size and the V and J genes are those of that table, whereas D and trimming came from the DNA. Here the sample has 450,000 or so clones; about 74% occur a single time. The ten largest clones represent approximately 12% of the sample.

In the case of this clone: Its recognized antigen is unknown. With a far larger clone one base away, a read error is the likely cause.

The donors were healthy, HIV-negative adults who had no recently reported acute infections or vaccinations. Every donor was a Caucasian adult living in Nashville, Tennessee, USA. In the unsorted samples, 85 million to 100 million PBMCs were counted, and genomic DNA was extracted using the QIAamp DNA Blood Mini kit. After blood collection by leukapheresis, PBMCs were isolated using Ficoll-Histopaque density gradient centrifugation and then cryopreserved in the vapor phase of liquid nitrogen. The V gene is TRBV4-1 and the J gene is TRBJ2-6; no D segment can be confidently identified. This sequence originates from a woman aged 40 to 55 in good health. Some clones in this sample may be carry-over from other donors' samples. The source material was PBMCs. The DNA is TGCGCCAGCGGCCAAGATCCGAGGGCCAACGTCCTGACTTTC. This translates into CASGQDPRANVLTF.